This T cell receptor (beta chain) appears in the sequencing data of a study of blood T cell repertoires in COVID-19 (TCRdb year 2020). Turning to the overall study: Collaborator samples came from the United States, Italy and Spain and covered acute and convalescent phases of COVID-19. The material from the prospective study consisted of cDNA or gDNA derived from T cells, B-cell-depleted T cells, or PBMCs. Deeply sampled blood TCRbeta repertoires from subjects exposed to, actively infected with, or recovered from COVID-19 were included in the dataset. The repertoires were released in a freely available public database meant as a resource for research on the immune response to SARS-CoV-2. Samples came from the ongoing ImmuneRACE study (first 160 participants) plus 1,254 subjects from 6 global collaborators. The sample metadata nearly always contained a de-identified subject ID, COVID-19 status, age in years and sex. Where HLA class I and class II types were available, the types were taken from metadata supplied by the sample provider, not from assay-based typing. Here is what the overall study found, with its caveats: The quantity of clinical and demographic metadata differed by source and by participant and was supplied without curation.

Participants in the prospective study were enrolled through a virtual design, were aged about 18 to 89 years, and lived in roughly 24 United States geographic areas. To assign participants to cohorts, the prospective study relied on clinical history that participants themselves reported in a screening survey and a study questionnaire. For ImmuneRACE Cohort 3, a participant was defined as recovered based on two consecutive negative NP/OP PCR tests, clearance by a healthcare professional, or resolution of symptoms. In the prospective study, whole blood, serum and a nasopharyngeal or oropharyngeal swab were collected from each participant by mobile phlebotomists. Participants in the prospective study had the option to provide additional blood draws and questionnaires over a 2-month period. Before DNA extraction, prospective study blood samples were shipped either frozen or at room temperature. The germline ends are 11 bases apart after V is trimmed by 5 bases and J by 0 bases. The germline V gene (reference sequence) gives CDR1 as LNHDA and CDR2 as SQIVND. The CDR3 holds 15 amino acids from the cysteine to the phenylalanine. Kept here is only the CDR3 DNA, which spans 45 bases and is read in frame from base 1.

Comment on this clone: Its target antigen remains unknown. Per-base qualities were not stored, and no clone one base away is much larger.

The immunoSEQ Assay, a bias-controlled multiplex PCR, was used to amplify TCRbeta CDR3 regions from genomic DNA. As for the authors' bioinformatics: Within the assay, amplification of reference gene primers was used to estimate how many nucleated cells each sample contained. To quantify the absolute abundance of each unique TCRbeta CDR3 rearrangement, sequence reads were collapsed and filtered. Productive Simpson clonality was computed per sample as the square root of Simpson's diversity index over productive rearrangements. Imported from immuneACCESS, the table was reduced by TCRdb to in-frame sequences with V and J called. These copies leave out some clones; in studies compared against another copy, an unresolved V gene accounts for under half, and the cause of the remainder is not known. V and J calls plus clone size are reproduced from that table; the DNA served to infer D and trimming. Present in this sample are some 150,000 clones, about four fifths of which were seen just once. Together, the top ten hold about 9.2% of the sample.

The TCR was taken from a man aged 45-65 years who had recovered from COVID-19. The sample was PBMCs or T cells enriched from blood (not recorded which). The chain is made from TRBV19 and TRBJ1-3; the D gene is perhaps TRBD1, from 5 matching bases. Here is the DNA: TGTGCCAGTAGTCTTACGGACACCTCTGGAAACACCATATATTTT. It is translated as CASSLTDTSGNTIYF. Reference TRBV19 and TRBJ1-3 genes cover what lies past the CDR3, so the full variable domain is DGGITQSPKYLFRKEGQNVTLSCEQNLNHDAMYWYRQDPGQGLRLIYYSQIVNDFQKGDIAEGYSVSREKKESFPLTVTSAQKNPTAFYLCASSLTDTSGNTIYFGEGSWLTVV.